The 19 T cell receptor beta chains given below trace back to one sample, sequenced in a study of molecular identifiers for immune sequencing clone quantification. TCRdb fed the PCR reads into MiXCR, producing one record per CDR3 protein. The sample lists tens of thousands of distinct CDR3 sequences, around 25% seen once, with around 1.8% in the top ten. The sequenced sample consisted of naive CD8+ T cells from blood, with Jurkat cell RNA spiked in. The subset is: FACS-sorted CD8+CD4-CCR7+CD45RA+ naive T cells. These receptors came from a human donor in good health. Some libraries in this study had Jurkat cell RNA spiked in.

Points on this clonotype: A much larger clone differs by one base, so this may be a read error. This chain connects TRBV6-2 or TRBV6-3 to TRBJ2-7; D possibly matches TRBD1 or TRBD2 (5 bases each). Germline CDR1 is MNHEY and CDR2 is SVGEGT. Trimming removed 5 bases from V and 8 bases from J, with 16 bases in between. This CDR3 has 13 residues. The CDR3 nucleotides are TGTGCCAGCAGTCCTTTGGGACCGGTTAAGCAGTACTTC. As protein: CASSPLGPVKQYF.

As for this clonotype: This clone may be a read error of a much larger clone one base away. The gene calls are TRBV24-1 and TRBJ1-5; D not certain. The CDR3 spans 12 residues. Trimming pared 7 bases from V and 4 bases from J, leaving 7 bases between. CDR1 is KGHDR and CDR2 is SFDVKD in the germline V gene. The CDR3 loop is CATRRPNQPQHF. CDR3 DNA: TGTGCCACCAGACGGCCAAATCAGCCCCAGCATTTT.

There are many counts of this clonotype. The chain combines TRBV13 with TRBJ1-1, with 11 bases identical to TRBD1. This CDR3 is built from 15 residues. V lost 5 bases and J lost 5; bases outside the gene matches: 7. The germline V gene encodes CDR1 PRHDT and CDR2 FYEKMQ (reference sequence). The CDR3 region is CASSPGQGGRTEAFF. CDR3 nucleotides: TGTGCCAGCAGCCCGGGACAGGGGGGGAGAACTGAAGCTTTCTTT. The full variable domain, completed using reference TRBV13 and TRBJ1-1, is AAGVIQSPRHLIKEKRETATLKCYPIPRHDTVYWYQQGPGQDPQFLISFYEKMQSDKGSIPDRFSAQQFSDYHSELNMSSLELGDSALYFCASSPGQGGRTEAFFGQGTRLTVV.

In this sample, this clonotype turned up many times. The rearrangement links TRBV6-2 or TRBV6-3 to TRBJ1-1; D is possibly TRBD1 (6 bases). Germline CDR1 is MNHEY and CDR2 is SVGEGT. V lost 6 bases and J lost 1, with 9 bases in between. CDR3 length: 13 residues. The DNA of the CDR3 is TGTGCCAGCAGAAGCAGGGGGAACACTGAAGCTTTCTTT. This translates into CASRSRGNTEAFF.

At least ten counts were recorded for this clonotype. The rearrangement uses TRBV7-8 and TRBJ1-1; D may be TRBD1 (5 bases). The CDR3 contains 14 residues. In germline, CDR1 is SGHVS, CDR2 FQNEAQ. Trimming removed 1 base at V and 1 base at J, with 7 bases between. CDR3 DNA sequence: TGTGCCAGCAGCTTAGTAAGGGGGAACACTGAAGCTTTCTTT. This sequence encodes CASSLVRGNTEAFF.

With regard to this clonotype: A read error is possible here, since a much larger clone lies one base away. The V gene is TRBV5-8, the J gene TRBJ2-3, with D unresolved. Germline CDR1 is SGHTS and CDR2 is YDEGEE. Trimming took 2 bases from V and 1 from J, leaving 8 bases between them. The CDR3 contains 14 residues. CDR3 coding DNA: TGTGCCAGCAGCTTCGAAACAGGCACAGATACGCAGTATTTT. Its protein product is CASSFETGTDTQYF.

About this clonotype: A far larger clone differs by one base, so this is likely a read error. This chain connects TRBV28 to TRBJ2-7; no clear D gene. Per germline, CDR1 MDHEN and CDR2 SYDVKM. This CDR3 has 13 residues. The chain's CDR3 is CVSSLDRTYEQYF. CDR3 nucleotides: TGTGTCAGCAGTCTGGACCGAACCTACGAGCAGTACTTC. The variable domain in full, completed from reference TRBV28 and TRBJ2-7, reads DVKVTQSSRYLVKRTGEKVFLECVQDMDHENMFWYRQDPGLGLRLIYFSYDVKMKEKGDIPEGYSVSREKKERFSLILESASTNQTSMYLCVSSLDRTYEQYFGPGTRLTVT.

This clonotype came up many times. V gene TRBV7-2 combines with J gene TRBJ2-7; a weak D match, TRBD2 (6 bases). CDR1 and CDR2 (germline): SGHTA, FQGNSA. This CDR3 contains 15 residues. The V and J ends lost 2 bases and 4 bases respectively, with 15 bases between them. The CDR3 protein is CASSLFGGAHYEQYF. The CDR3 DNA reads TGTGCCAGCAGCTTATTTGGAGGGGCCCATTACGAGCAGTACTTC.

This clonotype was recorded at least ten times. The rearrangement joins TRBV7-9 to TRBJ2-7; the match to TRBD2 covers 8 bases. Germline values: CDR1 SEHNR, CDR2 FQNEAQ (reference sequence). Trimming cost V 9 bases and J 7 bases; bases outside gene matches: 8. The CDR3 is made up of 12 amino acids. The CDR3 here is CASSGVSGEQYF. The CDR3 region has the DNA TGTGCCAGTAGCGGGGTCTCGGGGGAGCAGTACTTC.

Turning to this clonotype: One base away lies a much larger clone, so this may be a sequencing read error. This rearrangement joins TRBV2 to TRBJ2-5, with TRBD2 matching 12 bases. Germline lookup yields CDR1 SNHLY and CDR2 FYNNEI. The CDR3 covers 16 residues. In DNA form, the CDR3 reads TGTTCCAGCAGTGCTCAGACTAGCGGGAGCCAAGAGACCCAGTACTTC. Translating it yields CSSSAQTSGSQETQYF. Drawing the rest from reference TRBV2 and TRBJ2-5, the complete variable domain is EPEVTQTPSHQVTQMGQEVILRCVPISNHLYFYWYRQILGQKVEFLVSFYNNEISEKSEIFDDQFSVERPDGSNFTLKIRSTKLEDSAMYFCSSSAQTSGSQETQYFGPGTRLLVL.

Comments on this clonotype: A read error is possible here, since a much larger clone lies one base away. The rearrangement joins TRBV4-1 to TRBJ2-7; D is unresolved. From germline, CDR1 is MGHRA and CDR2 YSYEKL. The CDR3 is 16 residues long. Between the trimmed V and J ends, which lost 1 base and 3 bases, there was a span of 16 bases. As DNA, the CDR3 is TGCGCCAGCAGCCAAGTCCCTGGCGCCCACTACTACGAGCAGTACTTC. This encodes CASSQVPGAHYYEQYF.

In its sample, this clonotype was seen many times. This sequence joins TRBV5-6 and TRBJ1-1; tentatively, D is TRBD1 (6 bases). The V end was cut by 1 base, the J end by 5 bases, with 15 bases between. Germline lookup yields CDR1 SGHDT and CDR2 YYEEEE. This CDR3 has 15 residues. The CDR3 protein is CASSLRRGARTEAFF. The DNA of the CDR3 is TGTGCCAGCAGCTTGCGACGGGGGGCACGAACTGAAGCTTTCTTT.

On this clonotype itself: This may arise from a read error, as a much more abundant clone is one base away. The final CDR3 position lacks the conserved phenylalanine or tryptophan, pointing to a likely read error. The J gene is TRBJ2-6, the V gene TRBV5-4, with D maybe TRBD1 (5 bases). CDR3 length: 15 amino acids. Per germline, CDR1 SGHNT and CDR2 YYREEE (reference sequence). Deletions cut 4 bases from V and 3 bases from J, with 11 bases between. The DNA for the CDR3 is TGTGCCAGCAGCCTCGCAGGGTTTGGGGCCAACGTCCTGACTTCC. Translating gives CASSLAGFGANVLTS.

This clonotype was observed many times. The CDR3 DNA follows: TGTGCCAGCAGTGCTTATCCAGGCGCTACGCAGTATTTT. This sequence encodes CASSAYPGATQYF. This chain links TRBV6-2 or TRBV6-3 with TRBJ2-3; D gene ambiguous. The V end lost 5 bases, the J end lost 8 bases, and 14 bases lay between the germline ends. The germline gives CDR1 MNHEY, CDR2 SVGEGT. The CDR3 covers 13 residues.

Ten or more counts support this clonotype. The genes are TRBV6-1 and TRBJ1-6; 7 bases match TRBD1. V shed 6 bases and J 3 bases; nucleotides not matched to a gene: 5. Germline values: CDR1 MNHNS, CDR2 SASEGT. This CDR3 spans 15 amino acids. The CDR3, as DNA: TGTGCCAGCAGATACGACAGGGACTATAATTCACCCCTCCACTTT. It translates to CASRYDRDYNSPLHF.

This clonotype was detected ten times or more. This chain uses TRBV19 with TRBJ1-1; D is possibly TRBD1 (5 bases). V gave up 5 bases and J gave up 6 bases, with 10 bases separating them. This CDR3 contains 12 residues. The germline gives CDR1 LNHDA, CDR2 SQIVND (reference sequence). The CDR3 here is CASSRGGAEAFF. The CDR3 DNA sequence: TGTGCCAGTAGTCGCGGGGGGGCTGAAGCTTTCTTT.

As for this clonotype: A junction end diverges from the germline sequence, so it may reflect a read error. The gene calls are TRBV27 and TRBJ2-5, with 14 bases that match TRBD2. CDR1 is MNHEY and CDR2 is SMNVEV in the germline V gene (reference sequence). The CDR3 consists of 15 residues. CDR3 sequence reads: CAGSSGTSGSETQYF. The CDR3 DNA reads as TGTGCCGGCAGTTCCGGGACTAGCGGGAGTGAGACCCAGTACTTC.

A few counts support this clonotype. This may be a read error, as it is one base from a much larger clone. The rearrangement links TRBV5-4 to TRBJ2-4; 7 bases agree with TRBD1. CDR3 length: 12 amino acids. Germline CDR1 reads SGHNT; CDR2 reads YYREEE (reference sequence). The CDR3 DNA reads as TGTGCCAGCAGCGGGACAGAAAACATTCGGTACTTC. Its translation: CASSGTENIRYF.

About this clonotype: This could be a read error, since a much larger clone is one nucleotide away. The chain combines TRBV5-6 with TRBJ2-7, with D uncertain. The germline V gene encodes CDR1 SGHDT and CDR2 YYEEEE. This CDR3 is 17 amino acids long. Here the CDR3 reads CASSLGAGLFANDEQCF. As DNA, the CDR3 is TGTGCCAGCAGCTTGGGAGCAGGCCTCTTCGCAAACGACGAGCAGTGCTTC.